This entry features one T cell receptor (beta chain) sequence. Its antigen is undetermined. Profiled with immunoSEQ multiplex PCR; TCRdb holds only in-frame clones, not every one. The sample has about 40,000 clones; roughly 88% are singletons. This record comes from a study of OX40 agonist ivuxolimab in advanced cancers. The overall study: Patients received ivuxolimab, an intravenous treatment, every 2 weeks at 0.01 to 10 mg/kg. Prior checkpoint blockade (anti-PD-1, anti-PD-L1 or anti-CTLA-4) was permitted; roughly 40% had it. Whole-study results and caveats: Expanded peripheral T cells had an undetermined antigen specificity. CD8+ T cells were the subset that, on average, had more expanded clones than CD4+.

The ends were cut back, 8 bases at V and 0 bases at J, with 7 bases in the middle. The CDR3 spans 12 residues. From germline, CDR1 is MNHEY and CDR2 SMNVEV (reference sequence). The TCR originated in an adult with an advanced solid tumor such as melanoma, head and neck, liver or kidney cancer. The genes are TRBV27 and TRBJ2-5; D gene ambiguous. The sequenced sample was CD4+ or CD8+ T cells sorted from blood, obtained in a trial of the OX40 agonist ivuxolimab. The CDR3 DNA is TGTGCCAGCCGCTCCTACCAAGAGACCCAGTACTTC. Translating it yields CASRSYQETQYF.